These 2 T cell receptor beta chains were sequenced from one sample in a study of blood T cell repertoires in COVID-19. Clones were sequenced by immunoSEQ multiplex PCR, and TCRdb holds only the in-frame ones, with some missing. The data contain 150,000 to 200,000 clones, 80% of them singletons. The specimen sequenced was PBMCs or T cells enriched from blood (not recorded which). The origin of the receptors is a woman aged 60-75 years who had recovered from COVID-19.

This chain uses TRBV2 with TRBJ2-7, with TRBD1 as a possible D gene (5 bases). Deletions cut 7 bases from V and 3 bases from J, with 10 bases between. The germline V gene encodes CDR1 SNHLY and CDR2 FYNNEI. The CDR3 consists of 12 residues. The CDR3 nucleotides read TGTGCCAGCACCAGGGCTGACTACGAGCAGTACTTC. Amino acids: CASTRADYEQYF.

The rearrangement uses TRBV19 and TRBJ2-5, with D possibly TRBD2 on 7 matching bases. Trimming pared 11 bases from V and 0 bases from J, leaving 22 bases between. There are 16 residues in the CDR3. The germline V gene encodes CDR1 LNHDA and CDR2 SQIVND (reference sequence). The CDR3 DNA is TGTGCCTGTCGGAGGAAAGGGGGAGGGTACCAAGAGACCCAGTACTTC. Its translation is CACRRKGGGYQETQYF.